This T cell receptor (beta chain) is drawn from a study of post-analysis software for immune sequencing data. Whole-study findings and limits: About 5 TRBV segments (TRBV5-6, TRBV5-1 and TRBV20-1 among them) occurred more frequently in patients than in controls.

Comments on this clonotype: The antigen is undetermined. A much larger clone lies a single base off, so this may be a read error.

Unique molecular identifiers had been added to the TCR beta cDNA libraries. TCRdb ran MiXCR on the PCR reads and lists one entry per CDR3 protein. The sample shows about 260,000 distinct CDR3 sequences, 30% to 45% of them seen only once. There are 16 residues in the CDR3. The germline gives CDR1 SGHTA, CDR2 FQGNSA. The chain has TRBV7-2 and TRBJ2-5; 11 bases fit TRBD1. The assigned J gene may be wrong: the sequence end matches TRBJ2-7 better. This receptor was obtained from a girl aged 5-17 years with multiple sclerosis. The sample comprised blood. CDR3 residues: CAGSLDPGTGGYEQYF. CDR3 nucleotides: TGTGCCGGCAGCTTAGATCCCGGGACAGGGGGATACGAGCAGTACTTC.